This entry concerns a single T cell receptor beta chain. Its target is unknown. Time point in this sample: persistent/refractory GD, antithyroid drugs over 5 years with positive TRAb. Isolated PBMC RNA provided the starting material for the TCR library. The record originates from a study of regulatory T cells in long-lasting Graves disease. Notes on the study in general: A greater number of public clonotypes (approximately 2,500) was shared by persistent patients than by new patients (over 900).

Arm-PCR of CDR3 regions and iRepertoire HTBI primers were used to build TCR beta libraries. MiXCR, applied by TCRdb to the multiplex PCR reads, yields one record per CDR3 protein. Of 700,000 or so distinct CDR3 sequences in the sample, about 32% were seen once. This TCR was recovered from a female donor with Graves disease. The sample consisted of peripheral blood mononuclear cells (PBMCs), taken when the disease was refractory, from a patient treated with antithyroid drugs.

The CDR3: CASTDSFHGNTEAFF. The CDR3 DNA reads TGTGCCAGCACTGACAGTTTTCATGGGAACACTGAAGCTTTCTTT. This chain links TRBV12-3 or TRBV12-4 with TRBJ1-1; D is perhaps TRBD1 (5 bases). Trimming took 7 bases from V and 1 from J, leaving 16 bases between them. The CDR3 consists of 15 residues.